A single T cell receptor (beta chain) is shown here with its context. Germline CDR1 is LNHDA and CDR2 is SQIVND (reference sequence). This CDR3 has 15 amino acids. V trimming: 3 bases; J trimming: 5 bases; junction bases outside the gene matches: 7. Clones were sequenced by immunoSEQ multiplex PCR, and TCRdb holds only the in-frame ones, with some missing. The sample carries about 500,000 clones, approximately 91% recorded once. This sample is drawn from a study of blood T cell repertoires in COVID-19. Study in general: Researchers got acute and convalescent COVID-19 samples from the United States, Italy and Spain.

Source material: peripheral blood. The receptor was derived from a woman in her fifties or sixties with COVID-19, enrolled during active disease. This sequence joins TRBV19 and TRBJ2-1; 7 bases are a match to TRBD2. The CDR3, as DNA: TGTGCCAGTAGTATCAGTCGTCTAGCGGACAATGAGCAGTTCTTC. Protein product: CASSISRLADNEQFF.